This T cell receptor (beta chain) was identified in a study of T cells in Graves' hyperthyroidism and ophthalmopathy. Researchers barred patients who had uncontrolled infection, other autoimmune disease, pregnancy or lactation. This clonotype was found a few times. V dropped 4 bases and J dropped 6 bases, with 15 bases sitting between them. This CDR3 is 15 amino acids long. The V gene's germline CDR1 is LGHDT and CDR2 YNNKEL (reference sequence). RNA transcripts gave rise to amplified TCR beta CDR3 regions. First-round RT-PCR targeting the TCR CDR3 was performed with the HTBI primer set. A single record per CDR3 protein comes from TCRdb applying MiXCR to the multiplex PCR reads. The sample yields around 350,000 distinct CDR3 sequences, about 15% seen once.

This chain joins TRBV3-1 and TRBJ1-4, with D possibly being TRBD1 (6 bases). The sequenced material came from blood. The origin of this receptor is a woman under 30 with Graves' hyperthyroidism that later progressed to Graves' ophthalmopathy. The CDR3 is CASSRVWGPDEKLFF. CDR3 DNA: TGTGCCAGCAGCCGTGTGTGGGGGCCTGATGAAAAACTGTTTTTT. Using reference TRBV3-1 and TRBJ1-4 for the parts outside the CDR3, the full variable domain is DTAVSQTPKYLVTQMGNDKSIKCEQNLGHDTMYWYKQDSKKFLKIMFSYNNKELIINETVPNRFSPKSPDKAHLNLHINSLELGDSAVYFCASSRVWGPDEKLFFGSGTQLSVL.